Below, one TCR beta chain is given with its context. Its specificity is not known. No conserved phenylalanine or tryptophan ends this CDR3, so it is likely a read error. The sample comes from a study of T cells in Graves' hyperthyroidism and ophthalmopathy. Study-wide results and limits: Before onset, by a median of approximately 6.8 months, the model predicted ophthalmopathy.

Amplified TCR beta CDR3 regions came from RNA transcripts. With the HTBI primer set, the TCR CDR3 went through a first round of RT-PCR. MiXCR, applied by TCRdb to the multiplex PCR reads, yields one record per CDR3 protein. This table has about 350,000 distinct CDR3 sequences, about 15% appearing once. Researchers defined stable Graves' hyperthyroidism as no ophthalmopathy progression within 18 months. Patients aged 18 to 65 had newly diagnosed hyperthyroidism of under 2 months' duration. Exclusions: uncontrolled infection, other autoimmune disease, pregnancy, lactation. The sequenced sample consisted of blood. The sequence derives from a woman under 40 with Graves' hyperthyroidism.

CDR3 loop: CASSHVTSGYEQYL. The CDR3 DNA follows: TGCGCCAGCAGCCATGTCACTAGCGGCTACGAGCAGTACCTC. The rearrangement joins TRBV4-1 to TRBJ2-7, with 8 nucleotides matching TRBD2. The CDR3 contains 14 residues. J lost 3 bases, V lost 3 bases, and 4 bases had no gene match. Germline V CDR1 and CDR2: MGHRA, YSYEKL.